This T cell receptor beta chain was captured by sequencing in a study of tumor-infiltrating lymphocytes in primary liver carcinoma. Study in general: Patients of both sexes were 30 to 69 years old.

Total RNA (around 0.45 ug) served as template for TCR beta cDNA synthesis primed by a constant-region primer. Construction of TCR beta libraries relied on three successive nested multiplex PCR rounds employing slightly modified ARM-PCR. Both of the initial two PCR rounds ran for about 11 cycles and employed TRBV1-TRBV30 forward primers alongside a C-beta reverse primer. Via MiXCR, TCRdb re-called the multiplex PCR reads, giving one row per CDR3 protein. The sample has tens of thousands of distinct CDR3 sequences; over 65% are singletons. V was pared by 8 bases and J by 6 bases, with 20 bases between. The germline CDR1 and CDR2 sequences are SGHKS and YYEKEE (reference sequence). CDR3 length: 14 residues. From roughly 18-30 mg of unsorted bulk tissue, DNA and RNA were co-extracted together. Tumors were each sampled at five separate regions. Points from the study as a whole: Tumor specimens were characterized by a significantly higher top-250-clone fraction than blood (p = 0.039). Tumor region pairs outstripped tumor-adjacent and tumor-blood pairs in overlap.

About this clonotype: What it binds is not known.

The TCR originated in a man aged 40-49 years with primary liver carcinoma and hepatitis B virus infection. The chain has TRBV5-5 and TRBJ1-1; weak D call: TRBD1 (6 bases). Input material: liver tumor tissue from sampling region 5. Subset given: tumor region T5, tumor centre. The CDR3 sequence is CARNPTGSSPEAFF. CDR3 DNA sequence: TGTGCCAGAAACCCTACAGGGTCTTCCCCTGAAGCTTTCTTT.